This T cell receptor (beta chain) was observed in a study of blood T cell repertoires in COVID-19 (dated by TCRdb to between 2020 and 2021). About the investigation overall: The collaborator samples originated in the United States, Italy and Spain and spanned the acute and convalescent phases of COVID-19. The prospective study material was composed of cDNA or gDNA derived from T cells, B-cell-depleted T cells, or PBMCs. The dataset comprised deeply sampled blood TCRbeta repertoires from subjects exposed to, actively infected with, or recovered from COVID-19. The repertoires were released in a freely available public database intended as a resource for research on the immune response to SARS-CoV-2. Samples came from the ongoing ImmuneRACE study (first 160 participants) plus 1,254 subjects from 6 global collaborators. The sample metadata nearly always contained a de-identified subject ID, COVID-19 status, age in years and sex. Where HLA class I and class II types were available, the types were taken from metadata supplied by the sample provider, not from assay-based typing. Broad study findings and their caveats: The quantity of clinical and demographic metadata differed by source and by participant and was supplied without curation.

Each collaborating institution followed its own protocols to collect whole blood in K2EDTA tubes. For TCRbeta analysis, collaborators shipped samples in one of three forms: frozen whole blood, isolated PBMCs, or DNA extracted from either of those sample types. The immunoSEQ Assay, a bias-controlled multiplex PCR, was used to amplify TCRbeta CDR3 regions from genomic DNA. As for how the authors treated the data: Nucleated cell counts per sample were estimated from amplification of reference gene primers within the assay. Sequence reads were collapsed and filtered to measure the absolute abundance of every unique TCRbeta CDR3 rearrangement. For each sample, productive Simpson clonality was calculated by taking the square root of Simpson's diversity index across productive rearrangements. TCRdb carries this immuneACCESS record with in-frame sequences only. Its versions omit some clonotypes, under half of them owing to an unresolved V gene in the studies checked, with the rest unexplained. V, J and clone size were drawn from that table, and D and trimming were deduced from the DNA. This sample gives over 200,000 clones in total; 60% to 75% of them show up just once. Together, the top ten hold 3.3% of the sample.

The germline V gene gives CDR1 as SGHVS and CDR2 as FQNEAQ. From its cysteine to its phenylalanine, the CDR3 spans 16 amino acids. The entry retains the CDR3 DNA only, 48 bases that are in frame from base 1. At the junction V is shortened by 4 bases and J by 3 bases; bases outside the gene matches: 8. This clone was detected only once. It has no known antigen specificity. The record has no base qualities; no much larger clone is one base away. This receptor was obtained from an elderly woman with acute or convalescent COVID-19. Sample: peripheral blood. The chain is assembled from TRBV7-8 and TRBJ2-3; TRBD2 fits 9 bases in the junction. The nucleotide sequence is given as TGTGCCAGCAGCTCCCAGGGACTAGCACAAACAGATACGCAGTATTTT. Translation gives CASSSQGLAQTDTQYF.